One sample yielded the 18 T cell receptor beta chains listed below, sequenced in a study of cytomegalovirus exposure and HLA in healthy donors. In the PCR, 60 Vbeta and 13 Jbeta primers were used. Only in-frame clones appear in the TCRdb table, and some are missing; sequencing was by immunoSEQ multiplex PCR. The data show some 200,000 clones, with about two thirds seen just once and 2.6% held by the top ten. Sequencing used PBMCs. The receptor set was obtained from a man in his forties in good health and CMV-seropositive.

The chain has TRBV10-1 and TRBJ2-2, with TRBD1 matching 8 bases. Germline V lookup: CDR1 WNHNN, CDR2 SYGVQD (reference sequence). This CDR3 region has 16 residues. V shed 2 bases and J 6 bases; nucleotides not matched to a gene: 8. The CDR3 region is CASSEGLIQGAGELFF. In DNA, the CDR3 is TGCGCCAGCAGTGAGGGCTTGATACAGGGGGCCGGGGAGCTGTTTTTT.

The chain recombines TRBV29-1 with TRBJ1-3; TRBD1 matches at 8 bases. The germline gives CDR1 SQVTM, CDR2 ANQGSEA. The CDR3 covers 14 residues. With V trimmed by 6 bases and J by 0 bases, 4 bases remained unmatched. CDR3 residues: CSVETGASGNTIYF. The DNA for the CDR3 is TGCAGCGTGGAGACAGGGGCCTCTGGAAACACCATATATTTT.

This clone was counted a single time. This sequence joins TRBV12-2 and TRBJ2-7; the listed D gene, TRBD1, was not tested against the DNA. TRBV12-2 is a listed pseudogene. The CDR3 contains 17 residues. As DNA, the CDR3 is TGTGCAAGTCGCTTAGTAGCCGGGGGACAGGTAGTCTACGAGCAGTACTTC. Protein product: CASRLVAGGQVVYEQYF.

This clone was counted only a few times. CDR3 region: CASSSWRLEEKLFF. DNA of the CDR3: TGTGCCAGCAGCTCCTGGAGGTTAGAGGAAAAACTGTTTTTT. The chain combines TRBV5-6 with TRBJ1-4; D gene unclear. The ends were cut back, 3 bases at V and 8 bases at J, with 14 bases in the middle. Looked up from germline, CDR1 is SGHDT and CDR2 is YYEEEE. The CDR3 spans 14 residues.

The rearrangement links TRBV19 to TRBJ2-7; TRBD1 agrees at 8 bases. The germline CDR1 and CDR2 sequences are LNHDA and SQIVND (reference sequence). CDR3 length: 14 amino acids. V shed 9 bases and J 1 base; nucleotides not matched to a gene: 8. CDR3 sequence reads: CASRQGYRSYEQYF. CDR3 DNA sequence: TGTGCCAGCCGACAGGGGTACAGGTCCTACGAGCAGTACTTC.

The rearrangement uses TRBV7-2 and TRBJ2-3; 13 bases are a match to TRBD2. This CDR3 spans 16 amino acids. The J segment lost 2 bases and the V segment lost 6 bases, leaving 5 bases of the junction unmatched. In germline, CDR1 is SGHTA, CDR2 FQGNSA. DNA of the CDR3: TGTGCCAGCAGTCAACTAGCGGGGGGGCCCACAGATACGCAGTATTTT. Its translation: CASSQLAGGPTDTQYF.

The rearrangement joins TRBV21-1 to TRBJ2-1; TRBD2, the D gene given by the table, was not confirmed from the DNA. TRBV21-1 is flagged as a pseudogene. This CDR3 is built from 14 residues. In DNA, the CDR3 is TGTGCCAGCAGCGAACGGGGGGGCGCCAATGAGCAGTTCTTC. Its translation: CASSERGGANEQFF.

The chain is built from TRBV4-1 and TRBJ1-3; 8 nucleotides align to TRBD1. J gave up 0 bases and V 3 bases, and 7 bases lay outside the gene matches. Germline V gene lookup returns CDR1 MGHRA and CDR2 YSYEKL. The CDR3 contains 17 residues. CDR3 region: CASSQTRDRNSGNTIYF. The CDR3 nucleotides read TGCGCCAGCAGCCAGACGCGGGACAGGAACTCTGGAAACACCATATATTTT.

The V gene is TRBV29-1, the J gene TRBJ2-5; 9 bases are shared with TRBD2. CDR3 length: 15 residues. V trimming: 2 bases; J trimming: 4 bases; junction bases outside the gene matches: 8. Germline CDR1 reads SQVTM; CDR2 reads ANQGSEA. The CDR3 here is CSVENGLATLETQYF. CDR3 DNA sequence: TGCAGCGTTGAAAACGGACTAGCGACTTTAGAGACCCAGTACTTC.

The gene calls are TRBV27 and TRBJ1-2; 7 bases map to TRBD1. V was pared by 5 bases and J by 7 bases, with 10 bases of the junction left unmatched. CDR1 is MNHEY and CDR2 is SMNVEV in the germline V gene (reference sequence). The CDR3 loop spans 14 amino acids. The CDR3 region has the DNA TGTGCCAGCAGTCCAGAGAGGAAGGGGGCTGGCTACACCTTC. Its translation: CASSPERKGAGYTF.

Only a few counts were recorded for this clone. The chain is built from TRBV28 and TRBJ1-2; D call uncertain. This CDR3 comprises 12 residues. Trimming removed 5 bases from V and 4 bases from J, with 8 bases in between. Germline V CDR1 and CDR2: MDHEN, SYDVKM. DNA of the CDR3: TGTGCCAGCAGTCTGAGGTTCTATGGCTACACCTTC. It is translated as CASSLRFYGYTF.

On this clone itself: One junction end disagrees with the germline gene, perhaps due to a read error. J is TRBJ1-1 and V is TRBV7-9; D remains ambiguous. CDR1 and CDR2 (germline): SEHNR, FQNEAQ (reference sequence). The CDR3 is 11 amino acids. The CDR3 loop reads CASSRSGRPHF. CDR3 nucleotide sequence: TGTGCCAGCAGCCGCTCTGGGCGCCCCCACTTT.

The chain employs TRBV6-5 and TRBJ1-1, with D perhaps TRBD1 (5 bases). CDR3 length: 14 residues. Trimming removed 6 bases from V and 4 bases from J, with 15 bases in between. Germline V gene sequence: CDR1 MNHEY, CDR2 SVGAGI. In DNA, the CDR3 is TGTGCCAGCAGCATCGGGGGGGTTGGCACTGAAGCTTTCTTT. Translation gives CASSIGGVGTEAFF.

This chain connects TRBV5-6 to TRBJ2-5; D is possibly TRBD1 (5 bases). CDR3 length: 11 residues. V was pared by 6 bases and J by 5 bases, with 8 bases between. Per the germline V gene, CDR1 is SGHDT and CDR2 is YYEEEE. The CDR3 region is CASIKGETQYF. The CDR3 DNA reads TGTGCCAGCATCAAGGGGGAGACCCAGTACTTC.

V usage is TRBV29-1 and J usage is TRBJ2-5, with TRBD1 matching over 9 bases. J gave up 5 bases and V 7 bases, and 8 bases lay outside the gene matches. Germline V lookup: CDR1 SQVTM, CDR2 ANQGSEA. The CDR3 runs to 13 residues. In nucleotides, the CDR3 is TGCAGCGCCCGGGACAGGGTAACGGAGACCCAGTACTTC. It is translated as CSARDRVTETQYF.

The J gene is TRBJ1-3, the V gene TRBV5-8; D unresolved. The CDR3 consists of 13 residues. Germline V gene data show CDR1 as SGHTS and CDR2 as YDEGEE. V lost 10 bases and J lost 2, with 13 bases in between. The CDR3 sequence is CAAEISAGNTIYF. The CDR3 region has the DNA TGTGCCGCGGAGATATCCGCTGGAAACACCATATATTTT.

The V and J genes are TRBV6-1 and TRBJ1-2, with a weak D call TRBD1 (5 bases). The germline V gene encodes CDR1 MNHNS and CDR2 SASEGT. V was cut by 4 bases and J by 2 bases, with 14 bases left in between. The CDR3 consists of 15 residues. The chain's CDR3 is CASSVTQGSNYGYTF. Written as DNA, the CDR3 is TGTGCCAGCAGTGTTACTCAGGGTTCGAACTATGGCTACACCTTC.

This chain links TRBV11-2 with TRBJ2-7, with TRBD2 matching over 15 bases. This CDR3 is 15 amino acids long. The V gene's germline CDR1 is SGHAT and CDR2 FQNNGV. Trimming took 5 bases from V and 6 from J; bases not matched to a gene: 5. The CDR3: CASSQGLAGGTEQYF. The CDR3, as DNA: TGTGCCAGCAGCCAGGGACTAGCGGGGGGTACCGAGCAGTACTTC.